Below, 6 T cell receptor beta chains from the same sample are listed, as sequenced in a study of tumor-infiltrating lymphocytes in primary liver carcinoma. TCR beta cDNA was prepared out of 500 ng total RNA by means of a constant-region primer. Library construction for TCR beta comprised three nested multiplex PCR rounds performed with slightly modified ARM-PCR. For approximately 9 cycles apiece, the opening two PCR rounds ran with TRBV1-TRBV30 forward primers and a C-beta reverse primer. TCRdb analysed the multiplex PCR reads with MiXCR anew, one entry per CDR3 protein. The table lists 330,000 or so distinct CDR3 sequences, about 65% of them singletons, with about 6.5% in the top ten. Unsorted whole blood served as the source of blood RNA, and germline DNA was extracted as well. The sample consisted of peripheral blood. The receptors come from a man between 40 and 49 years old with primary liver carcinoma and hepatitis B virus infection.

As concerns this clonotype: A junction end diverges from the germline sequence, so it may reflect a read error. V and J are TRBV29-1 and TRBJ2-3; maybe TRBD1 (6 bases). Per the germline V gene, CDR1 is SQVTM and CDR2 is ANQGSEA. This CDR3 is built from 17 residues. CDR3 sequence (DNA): TGCAGCGTTGAAGATCTTGCAGGGGTCCTAACCACAGATACACAGTATTTT. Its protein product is CSVEDLAGVLTTDTQYF.

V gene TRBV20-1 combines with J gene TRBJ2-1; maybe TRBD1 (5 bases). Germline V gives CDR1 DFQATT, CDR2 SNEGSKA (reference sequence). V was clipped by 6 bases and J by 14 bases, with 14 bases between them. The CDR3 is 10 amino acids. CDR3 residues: CSAAQGWEFF. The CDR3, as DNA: TGCAGTGCCGCCCAGGGATGGGAGTTCTTC.

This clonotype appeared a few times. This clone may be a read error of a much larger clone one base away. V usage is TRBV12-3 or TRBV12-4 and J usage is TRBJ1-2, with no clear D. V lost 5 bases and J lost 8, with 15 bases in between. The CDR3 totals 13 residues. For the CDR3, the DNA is TGTGCCAGCAGTCCTAGTCCCACCCGGGGCTACACCTTC. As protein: CASSPSPTRGYTF.

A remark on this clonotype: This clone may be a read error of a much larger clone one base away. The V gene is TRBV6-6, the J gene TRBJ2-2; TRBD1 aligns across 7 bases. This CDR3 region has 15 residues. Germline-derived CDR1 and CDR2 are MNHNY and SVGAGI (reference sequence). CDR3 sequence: CVSSYQGENTGELFF. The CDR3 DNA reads TGTGTCAGCAGTTACCAGGGGGAGAACACCGGGGAGCTGTTTTTT.

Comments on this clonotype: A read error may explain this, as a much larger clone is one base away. In DNA form, the CDR3 reads TGCGCCAGCAGTGAGATTAGCGGGAGGGCCTCCGTCGAGCAGTACTTC. Amino acid sequence: CASSEISGRASVEQYF. This chain uses TRBV10-2 with TRBJ2-7, with 11 bases identical to TRBD2. The CDR3 is made up of 16 amino acids. Germline V gene data show CDR1 as WSHSY and CDR2 as SAAADI. Germline trimming cut 2 bases from V and 6 bases from J; bases unmatched to any gene: 9.

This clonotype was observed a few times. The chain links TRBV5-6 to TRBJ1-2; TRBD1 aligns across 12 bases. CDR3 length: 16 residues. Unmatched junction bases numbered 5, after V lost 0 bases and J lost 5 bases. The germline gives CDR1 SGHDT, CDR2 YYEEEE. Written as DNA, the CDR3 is TGTGCCAGCAGCTTGGGCCCGGGACAGGGGGCTTATGGCTACACCTTC. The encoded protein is CASSLGPGQGAYGYTF. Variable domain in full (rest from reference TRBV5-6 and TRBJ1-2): DAGVTQSPTHLIKTRGQQVTLRCSPKSGHDTVSWYQQALGQGPQFIFQYYEEEERQRGNFPDRFSGHQFPNYSSELNVNALLLGDSALYLCASSLGPGQGAYGYTFGSGTRLTVV.